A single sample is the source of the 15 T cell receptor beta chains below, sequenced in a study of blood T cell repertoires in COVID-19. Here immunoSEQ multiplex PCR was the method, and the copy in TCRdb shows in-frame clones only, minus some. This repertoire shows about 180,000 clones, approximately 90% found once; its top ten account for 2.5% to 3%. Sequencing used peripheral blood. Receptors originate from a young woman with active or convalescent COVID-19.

CDR3 nucleotides: TGTGCCAGTACCCCCAAGTTCCAGGATGACACCATATATTTT. Translated: CASTPKFQDDTIYF. The chain couples TRBV19 to TRBJ1-3; D uncertain. The V gene's germline CDR1 is LNHDA and CDR2 SQIVND (reference sequence). CDR3 length: 14 amino acids. Trimming took 7 bases from V and 8 from J, leaving 18 bases between them.

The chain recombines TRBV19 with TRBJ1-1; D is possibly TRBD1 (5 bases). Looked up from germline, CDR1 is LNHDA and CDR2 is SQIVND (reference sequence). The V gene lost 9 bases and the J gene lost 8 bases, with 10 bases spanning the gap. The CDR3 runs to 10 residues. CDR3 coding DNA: TGTGCCAGCAGATACAGGGAAGCTTTCTTT. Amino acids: CASRYREAFF.

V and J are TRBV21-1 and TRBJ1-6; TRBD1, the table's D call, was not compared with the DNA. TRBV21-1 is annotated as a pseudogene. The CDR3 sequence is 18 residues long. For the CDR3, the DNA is TGTGCCAGCAGCTCCCGGGACAGGGGGCAAGGGGATAATTCACCCCTCCACTTT. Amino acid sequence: CASSSRDRGQGDNSPLHF.

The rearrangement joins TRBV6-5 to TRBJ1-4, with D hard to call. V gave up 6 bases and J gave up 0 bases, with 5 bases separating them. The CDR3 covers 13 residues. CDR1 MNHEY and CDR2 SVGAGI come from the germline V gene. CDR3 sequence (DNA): TGTGCCAGCAGACATGCAACTAATGAAAAACTGTTTTTT. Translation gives CASRHATNEKLFF.

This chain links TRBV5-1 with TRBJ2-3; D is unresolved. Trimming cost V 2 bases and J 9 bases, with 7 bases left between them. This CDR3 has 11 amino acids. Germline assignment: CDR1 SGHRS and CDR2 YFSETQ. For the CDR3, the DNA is TGCGCCAGCAGCTTAGAGGAGACGCAGTATTTT. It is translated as CASSLEETQYF.

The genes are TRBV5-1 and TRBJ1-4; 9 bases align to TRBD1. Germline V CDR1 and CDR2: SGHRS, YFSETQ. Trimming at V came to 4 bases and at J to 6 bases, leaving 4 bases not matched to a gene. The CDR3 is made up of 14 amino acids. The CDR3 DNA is TGCGCCAGCAGCCTCGGACAGGGGTATGAAAAACTGTTTTTT. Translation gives CASSLGQGYEKLFF.

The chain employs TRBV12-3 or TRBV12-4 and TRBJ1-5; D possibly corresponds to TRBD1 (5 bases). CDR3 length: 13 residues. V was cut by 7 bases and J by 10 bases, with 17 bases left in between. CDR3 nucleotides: TGTGCCAGCACCGTTGACGTCGGACAACCCCAGCATTTT. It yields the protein CASTVDVGQPQHF.

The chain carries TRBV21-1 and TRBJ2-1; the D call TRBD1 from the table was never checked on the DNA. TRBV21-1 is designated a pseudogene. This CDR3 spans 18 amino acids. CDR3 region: CARHSRTGGGSGDNEQFF. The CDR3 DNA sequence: TGTGCCAGACATTCTAGGACAGGGGGTGGCTCGGGGGACAATGAGCAGTTCTTC.

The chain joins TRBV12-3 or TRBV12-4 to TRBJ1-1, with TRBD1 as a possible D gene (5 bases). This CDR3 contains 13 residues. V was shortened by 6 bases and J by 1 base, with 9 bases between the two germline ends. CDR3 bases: TGTGCCAGCAGGCAGGGAGGGAACACTGAAGCTTTCTTT. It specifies CASRQGGNTEAFF.

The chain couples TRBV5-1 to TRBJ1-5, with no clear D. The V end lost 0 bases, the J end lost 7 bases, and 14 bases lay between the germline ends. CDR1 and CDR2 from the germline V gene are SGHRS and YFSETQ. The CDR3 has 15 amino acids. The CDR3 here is CASSLGYGERQPQHF. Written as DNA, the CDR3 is TGCGCCAGCAGCTTGGGGTATGGGGAGCGCCAGCCCCAGCATTTT.

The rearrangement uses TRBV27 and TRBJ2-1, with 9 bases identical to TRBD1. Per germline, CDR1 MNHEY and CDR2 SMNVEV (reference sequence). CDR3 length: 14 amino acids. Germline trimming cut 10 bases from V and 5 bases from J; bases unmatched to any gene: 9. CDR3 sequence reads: CATLTGGGHNEQFF. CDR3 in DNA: TGTGCCACCCTAACAGGGGGCGGGCACAATGAGCAGTTCTTC.

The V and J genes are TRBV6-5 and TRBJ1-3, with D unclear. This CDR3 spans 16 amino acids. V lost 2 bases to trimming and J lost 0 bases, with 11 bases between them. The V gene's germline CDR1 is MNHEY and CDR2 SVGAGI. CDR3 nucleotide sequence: TGTGCCAGCAGTTACCGCGGCTCAGCCTCTGGAAACACCATATATTTT. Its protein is CASSYRGSASGNTIYF.

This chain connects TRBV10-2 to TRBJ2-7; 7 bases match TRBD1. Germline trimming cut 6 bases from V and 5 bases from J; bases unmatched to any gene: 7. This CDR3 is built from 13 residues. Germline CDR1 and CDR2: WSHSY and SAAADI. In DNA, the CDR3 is TGCGCCAGCAGAGGGAACAGGGGCCACGAGCAGTACTTC. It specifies CASRGNRGHEQYF.

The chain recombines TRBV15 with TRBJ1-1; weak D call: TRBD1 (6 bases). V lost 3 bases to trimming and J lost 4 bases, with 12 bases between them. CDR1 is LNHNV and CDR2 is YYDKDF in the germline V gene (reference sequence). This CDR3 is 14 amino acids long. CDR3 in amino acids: CATSRDGGATEAFF. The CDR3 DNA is TGTGCCACCAGCAGGGACGGGGGGGCCACTGAAGCTTTCTTT.

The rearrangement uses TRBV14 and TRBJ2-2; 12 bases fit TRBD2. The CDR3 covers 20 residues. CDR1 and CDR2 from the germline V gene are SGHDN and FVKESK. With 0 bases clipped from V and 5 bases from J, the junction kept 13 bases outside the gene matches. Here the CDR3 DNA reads TGTGCCAGCAGCCAAGATGGCGGGCTAGCGGGAGGGCCGTGGACCGGGGAGCTGTTTTTT. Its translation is CASSQDGGLAGGPWTGELFF. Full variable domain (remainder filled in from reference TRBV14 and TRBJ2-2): EAGVTQFPSHSVIEKGQTVTLRCDPISGHDNLYWYRRVMGKEIKFLLHFVKESKQDESGMPNNRFLAERTGGTYSTLKVQPAELEDSGVYFCASSQDGGLAGGPWTGELFFGEGSRLTVL.